This section outlines one T cell receptor beta chain sequence together with its context. This sample was included in a study of sequential checkpoint blockade in melanoma. The assay was immunoSEQ multiplex PCR, and TCRdb's table has in-frame clones only and misses some. The sample carries 5,500 to 6,500 clones, around half recorded once. Treatment reported: randomized to nivolumab then ipilimumab (arm A) or the reverse (arm B). There are 15 residues in the CDR3. The germline gives CDR1 LNHDA, CDR2 SQIVND (reference sequence). Trimming removed 3 bases at V and 4 bases at J, with 13 bases between. The TCR was taken from a human patient with melanoma. Some clones in this sample may be carry-over from other donors' samples. This sample comprised CD8+ T cells sorted from blood (inferred from file names), obtained from a patient given nivolumab and ipilimumab in sequence. This chain joins TRBV19 and TRBJ1-5; perhaps TRBD1 as D (6 bases). CDR3 amino acids: CASSMSGGWNQPQHF. The CDR3 DNA follows: TGTGCCAGTAGTATGTCGGGGGGCTGGAATCAGCCCCAGCATTTT. The entire variable domain, with the rest obtained from reference TRBV19 and TRBJ1-5, is as follows: DGGITQSPKYLFRKEGQNVTLSCEQNLNHDAMYWYRQDPGQGLRLIYYSQIVNDFQKGDIAEGYSVSREKKESFPLTVTSAQKNPTAFYLCASSMSGGWNQPQHFGDGTRLSIL.